This T cell receptor (beta chain) was obtained from a study of blood T cell repertoires in COVID-19. CDR1 is SGHVS and CDR2 is FNYEAQ in the germline V gene. The CDR3 extends over 15 amino acids. V lost 0 bases to trimming and J lost 4 bases; unmatched junction nucleotides: 5. This clone was counted a few times. Here immunoSEQ multiplex PCR was the method, and the copy in TCRdb shows in-frame clones only, minus some. The sample yields 200,000 to 300,000 clones, more than 75% seen once. Material for sequencing was PBMCs or T cells enriched from blood (not recorded which). This sequence originates from a woman in her 40s with acute COVID-19. The J gene is TRBJ1-1, the V gene TRBV7-6; 7 nucleotides align to TRBD1. CDR3 sequence (DNA): TGTGCCAGCAGCTTAGCGACAGGGATTAGCACTGAAGCTTTCTTT. Protein: CASSLATGISTEAFF.